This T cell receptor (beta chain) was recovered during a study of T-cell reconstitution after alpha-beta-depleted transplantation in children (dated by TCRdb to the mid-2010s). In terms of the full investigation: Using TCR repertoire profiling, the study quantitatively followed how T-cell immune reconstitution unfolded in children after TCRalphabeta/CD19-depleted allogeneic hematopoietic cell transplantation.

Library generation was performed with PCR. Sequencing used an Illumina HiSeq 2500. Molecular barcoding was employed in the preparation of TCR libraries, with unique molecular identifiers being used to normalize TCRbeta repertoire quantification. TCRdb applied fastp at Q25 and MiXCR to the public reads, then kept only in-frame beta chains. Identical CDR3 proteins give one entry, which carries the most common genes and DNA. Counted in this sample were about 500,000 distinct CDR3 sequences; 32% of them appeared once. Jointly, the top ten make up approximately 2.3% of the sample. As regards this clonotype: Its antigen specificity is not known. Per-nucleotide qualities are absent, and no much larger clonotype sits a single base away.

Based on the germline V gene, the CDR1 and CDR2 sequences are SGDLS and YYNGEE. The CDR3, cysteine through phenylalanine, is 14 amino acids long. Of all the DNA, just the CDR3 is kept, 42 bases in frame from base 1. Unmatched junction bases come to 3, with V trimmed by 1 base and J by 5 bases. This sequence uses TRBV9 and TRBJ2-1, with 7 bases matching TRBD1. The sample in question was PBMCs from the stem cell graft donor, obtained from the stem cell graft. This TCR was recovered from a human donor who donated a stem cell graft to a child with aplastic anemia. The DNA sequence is TGTGCCAGCAGCGTATTGGGACAGAACAATGAGCAGTTCTTC. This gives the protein CASSVLGQNNEQFF.